What follows are 28 T cell receptor beta chains derived from one specimen sequenced in a study of T cell changes during pregnancy in multiple sclerosis. TCRdb's table, derived via immunoSEQ multiplex PCR, lists solely in-frame clones and lacks some. The repertoire consists of about 120,000 clones, with over 85% occurring once and the leading ten covering approximately 5.8%. Material: peripheral blood, obtained before pregnancy. These receptors came from a female donor with multiple sclerosis, enrolled in a pregnancy study.

To note about this clone: One end of the junction varies from germline; a read error may be responsible. The CDR3 reads CASSPRTSGTYEQCF. CDR3 DNA: TGTGCCAGCAGCCCCCGGACTAGCGGGACCTACGAGCAGTGCTTC. This sequence joins TRBV9 and TRBJ2-7, with 12 bases lining up with TRBD2. CDR1 is SGDLS, CDR2 YYNGEE, per germline. The CDR3 runs 15 residues.

This chain connects TRBV6-1 to TRBJ2-7, with D tentatively TRBD2 (5 bases). CDR1 and CDR2 (germline): MNHNS, SASEGT. The CDR3 is 13 amino acids. V lost 5 bases, J lost 0 bases, and 8 bases lay in between. This chain's CDR3 is CASSRTVSYEQYF. The CDR3 coding sequence is TGTGCCAGCAGTAGGACTGTCTCCTACGAGCAGTACTTC.

The J gene is TRBJ1-1, the V gene TRBV28, with TRBD1 identical over 9 bases. Per germline, CDR1 MDHEN and CDR2 SYDVKM. The CDR3 length is 16 residues. J was trimmed by 6 bases and V by 5 bases; bases with no gene match: 13. CDR3 amino acids: CASSLHSGTGYSEAFF. DNA for the CDR3: TGTGCCAGCAGTCTACATTCCGGGACAGGGTATTCTGAAGCTTTCTTT.

This clone appeared once. The V call is TRBV6-6, the J call TRBJ2-1; 10 positions agree with TRBD2. This CDR3 is 16 amino acids long. Germline V gene sequence: CDR1 MNHNY, CDR2 SVGAGI (reference sequence). J lost 4 bases, V lost 6 bases, and 9 bases had no gene match. CDR3 bases: TGTGCCAGCAGGCCGCGCCTAGCGGGGGCTTACAATGAGCAGTTCTTC. Protein product: CASRPRLAGAYNEQFF.

The V call is TRBV10-3, the J call TRBJ1-2; perhaps TRBD1 as D (6 bases). Germline CDR1 is ENHRY and CDR2 is SYGVKD. The CDR3 extends over 13 amino acids. Trimming removed 10 bases at V and 6 bases at J, with 18 bases between. The CDR3 nucleotides read TGTGCCACCGTACAGGGAAGTGTTGATGGCTACACCTTC. Its translation is CATVQGSVDGYTF.

The chain has TRBV20-1 and TRBJ1-2, with TRBD1 as a possible D gene (6 bases). The CDR3 runs 11 residues. Germline CDR1 and CDR2: DFQATT and SNEGSKA (reference sequence). With 5 bases removed from V and 7 bases from J, the gap between germline ends came to 11 bases. The CDR3: CSARRQAGYTF. Written as DNA, the CDR3 is TGCAGTGCTCGGCGACAGGCTGGCTACACCTTC.

This rearrangement joins TRBV5-1 to TRBJ2-3; the match to TRBD1 covers 7 bases. With V trimmed by 0 bases and J by 1 base, 5 bases remained unmatched. This CDR3 comprises 16 residues. Germline values: CDR1 SGHRS, CDR2 YFSETQ. In nucleotides, the CDR3 is TGCGCCAGCAGCTTGGTCGGGGACAGACGCACAGATACGCAGTATTTT. This gives the protein CASSLVGDRRTDTQYF.

The chain employs TRBV7-8 and TRBJ1-4; 7 bases map to TRBD1. Losses at the gene ends were 2 bases for V and 3 bases for J; bases not matched to a gene: 3. Germline V gives CDR1 SGHVS, CDR2 FQNEAQ. This CDR3 spans 15 amino acids. Here the CDR3 reads CASSLQGGANEKLFF. The CDR3 nucleotides are TGTGCCAGCAGCTTACAGGGGGGAGCTAATGAAAAACTGTTTTTT.

The gene calls are TRBV7-6 and TRBJ2-7; D gene ambiguous. There are 13 residues in the CDR3. Trimming left V 6 bases short and J 5 bases short, with 14 bases between. Germline V gene sequence: CDR1 SGHVS, CDR2 FNYEAQ. CDR3 amino acids: CASSSDLGDEQYF. Here the CDR3 DNA reads TGTGCCAGCAGTTCCGACCTCGGAGACGAGCAGTACTTC.

V gene TRBV5-4 combines with J gene TRBJ2-7, with 7 positions matching TRBD1. Germline CDR1 SGHNT, CDR2 YYREEE (reference sequence). The V segment lost 3 bases and the J segment 5 bases; nucleotides outside the gene matches: 8. The CDR3 consists of 14 residues. CDR3 in DNA: TGTGCCAGCAGCTGGGGACAGAGGCGGGACGAGCAGTACTTC. Its translation: CASSWGQRRDEQYF.

This clone was seen a few times. The CDR3 region is CARCPGEGNTEAFF. The CDR3 bases are TGTGCCAGATGTCCTGGGGAGGGGAACACTGAAGCTTTCTTT. This rearrangement joins TRBV5-3 to TRBJ1-1; D gene uncertain. TRBV5-3 is identified as an open reading frame with a role that is uncertain. This CDR3 is 14 amino acids long. V lost 7 bases and J lost 1, with 14 bases in between.

The rearrangement links TRBV19 to TRBJ1-6; TRBD1 agrees at 8 bases. Germline CDR1 reads LNHDA; CDR2 reads SQIVND (reference sequence). This CDR3 is 15 amino acids long. V shed 7 bases, J shed 6 bases, and the junction held 8 bases outside the gene matches. This CDR3 is CASTPDRAGNSPLHF. Here the CDR3 DNA reads TGTGCCAGTACCCCGGACAGGGCCGGTAATTCACCCCTCCACTTT.

This CDR3 is CASSVAVSRGESTDTQYF. In nucleotides, the CDR3 is TGTGCCAGCAGCGTCGCTGTATCGCGGGGGGAAAGCACAGATACGCAGTATTTT. The rearrangement joins TRBV9 to TRBJ2-3, with TRBD2 matching over 8 bases. The CDR3 extends over 18 amino acids. Germline lookup yields CDR1 SGDLS and CDR2 YYNGEE. V lost 2 bases and J lost 0; bases outside the gene matches: 11.

The V gene is TRBV5-5, the J gene TRBJ2-7; tentatively, D is TRBD2 (6 bases). Trimming cost V 7 bases and J 0 bases, with 11 bases left between them. The CDR3 runs to 13 residues. Germline values: CDR1 SGHKS, CDR2 YYEKEE (reference sequence). The CDR3 protein is CASEGGTSYEQYF. The CDR3 DNA reads TGTGCCAGCGAGGGAGGAACCTCCTACGAGCAGTACTTC.

This chain links TRBV2 with TRBJ2-1; possibly TRBD2 for D (7 bases). The CDR3 contains 13 residues. The germline V gene encodes CDR1 SNHLY and CDR2 FYNNEI. V was cut by 11 bases and J by 9 bases, with 20 bases left in between. As DNA, the CDR3 is TGTGCCGCCCCCCGGGGGGAGGGGGGTGAGCAGTTCTTC. It yields the protein CAAPRGEGGEQFF. Variable domain in full (rest from reference TRBV2 and TRBJ2-1): EPEVTQTPSHQVTQMGQEVILRCVPISNHLYFYWYRQILGQKVEFLVSFYNNEISEKSEIFDDQFSVERPDGSNFTLKIRSTKLEDSAMYFCAAPRGEGGEQFFGPGTRLTVL.

This clone was recorded once. This chain uses TRBV9 with TRBJ1-1; 9 bases are a match to TRBD1. Germline trimming cut 2 bases from V and 4 bases from J; bases unmatched to any gene: 3. The CDR3 is made up of 14 amino acids. Germline assignment: CDR1 SGDLS and CDR2 YYNGEE. CDR3 DNA sequence: TGTGCCAGCAGCGTCGGACAGGGGAGCACTGAAGCTTTCTTT. Residues: CASSVGQGSTEAFF.

V is TRBV6-5 and J is TRBJ2-7, with 7 bases fitting TRBD1. The CDR3 is made up of 12 amino acids. Germline V gene data show CDR1 as MNHEY and CDR2 as SVGAGI. V was clipped by 6 bases and J by 3 bases; unmatched bases: 2. This chain's CDR3 is CASSRQGYEQYF. The CDR3 DNA is TGTGCCAGCAGCCGACAGGGCTACGAGCAGTACTTC.

This sequence joins TRBV18 and TRBJ2-5; 11 nucleotides agree with TRBD2. The germline CDR1 and CDR2 sequences are KGHSH and LQKENI. The CDR3 has 20 residues. The V gene end was trimmed by 3 bases and the J gene end by 2 bases; junction bases not matched to a gene: 17. The CDR3 nucleotides are TGTGCCAGCTCACCCCTGATAACGGAACTAGCGGGAGAGGGGCAAGAGACCCAGTACTTC. Translating gives CASSPLITELAGEGQETQYF.

The V gene is TRBV30, the J gene TRBJ2-7; 8 nucleotides align to TRBD1. The CDR3 totals 13 residues. With V trimmed by 5 bases and J by 4 bases, 7 bases remained unmatched. Germline CDR1 reads GTSNPN; CDR2 reads SVGIG (reference sequence). In DNA, the CDR3 is TGTGCCTGGCATCAGGGGGCTTCATACGAGCAGTACTTC. It translates to CAWHQGASYEQYF.

The chain combines TRBV13 with TRBJ2-7; 10 bases map to TRBD1. The ends lost 4 bases at V and 6 bases at J; junction bases unmatched: 9. The length of the CDR3 is 15 residues. From germline, CDR1 is PRHDT and CDR2 FYEKMQ (reference sequence). The CDR3 sequence: CASSSPGTGVVEQYF. CDR3 bases: TGTGCCAGCAGCTCCCCCGGGACAGGGGTTGTCGAGCAGTACTTC.

In this sample, this clone turned up a few times. The J gene is TRBJ1-5, the V gene TRBV6-5; D might be TRBD1 (5 bases). This CDR3 is 14 amino acids long. Trimming took off 6 bases at V and 2 bases at J, with 11 bases between the two ends. From germline, CDR1 is MNHEY and CDR2 SVGAGI. This chain's CDR3 is CASRRAGRNQPQHF. CDR3 DNA: TGTGCCAGCAGACGCGCAGGGCGCAATCAGCCCCAGCATTTT.

V and J are TRBV7-2 and TRBJ1-5; perhaps TRBD1 as D (5 bases). Deletions cut 5 bases from V and 7 bases from J, with 15 bases between. This CDR3 comprises 14 residues. Germline V gene sequence: CDR1 SGHTA, CDR2 FQGNSA. The CDR3 spells CASSHAGEGQPQHF. Here the CDR3 DNA reads TGTGCCAGCAGCCACGCCGGGGAGGGGCAGCCCCAGCATTTT. Complete variable domain (other parts from reference TRBV7-2 and TRBJ1-5): GAGVSQSPSNKVTEKGKDVELRCDPISGHTALYWYRQSLGQGLEFLIYFQGNSAPDKSGLPSDRFSAERTGGSVSTLTIQRTQQEDSAVYLCASSHAGEGQPQHFGDGTRLSIL.

The chain links TRBV30 to TRBJ1-2; D is possibly TRBD1 (5 bases). The V gene lost 2 bases and the J gene lost 6 bases, with 13 bases spanning the gap. CDR1 GTSNPN and CDR2 SVGIG come from the germline V gene (reference sequence). The CDR3 covers 13 residues. The CDR3 spells CAWSLARAHGYTF. CDR3 coding DNA: TGTGCCTGGAGTTTGGCCAGGGCCCATGGCTACACCTTC.

The rearrangement joins TRBV5-3 to TRBJ2-5; D is uncertain. Being an ORF, TRBV5-3 has a function that is uncertain. The CDR3 length is 20 residues. V was clipped by 0 bases and J by 5 bases, with 29 bases between them. The CDR3: CARSLECRGISSYVWETQYF. The CDR3 bases are TGTGCCAGAAGCTTGGAGTGCCGAGGAATTAGTTCTTATGTGTGGGAGACCCAGTACTTC.

V gene TRBV4-1 combines with J gene TRBJ2-7; 9 bases align to TRBD2. The CDR3 is made up of 14 amino acids. With 2 bases clipped from V and 4 bases from J, the junction kept 3 bases outside the gene matches. Looked up from germline, CDR1 is MGHRA and CDR2 is YSYEKL. The CDR3 region is CASSQIAGVYEQYF. The CDR3 nucleotides are TGCGCCAGCAGCCAAATAGCGGGAGTGTACGAGCAGTACTTC.

The chain is built from TRBV27 and TRBJ2-7; tentatively, D is TRBD1 (6 bases). V dropped 4 bases and J dropped 2 bases, with 12 bases sitting between them. This CDR3 region has 14 residues. The V gene's germline CDR1 is MNHEY and CDR2 SMNVEV (reference sequence). CDR3 amino acids: CASSYGTGTYEQYF. The CDR3 DNA reads TGTGCCAGCAGTTACGGAACAGGGACCTACGAGCAGTACTTC.

The genes are TRBV11-2 and TRBJ2-5; D uncertain. This CDR3 is built from 12 residues. Germline V gene lookup returns CDR1 SGHAT and CDR2 FQNNGV. V was shortened by 4 bases and J by 5 bases, with 8 bases between the two germline ends. CDR3 nucleotides: TGTGCCAGCAGCTCCTTGCGGGAGACCCAGTACTTC. Its translation: CASSSLRETQYF.

In regard to this clone: Mismatch with germline at one junction end may stem from a read error. The rearrangement joins TRBV2 to TRBJ2-7; D uncertain. Germline CDR1 SNHLY, CDR2 FYNNEI. This CDR3 has 15 amino acids. This CDR3 is CASSEGRIVSYEQYF. In DNA form, the CDR3 reads TGTGCCAGCAGCGAAGGCAGGATCGTGTCCTACGAGCAGTACTTC.